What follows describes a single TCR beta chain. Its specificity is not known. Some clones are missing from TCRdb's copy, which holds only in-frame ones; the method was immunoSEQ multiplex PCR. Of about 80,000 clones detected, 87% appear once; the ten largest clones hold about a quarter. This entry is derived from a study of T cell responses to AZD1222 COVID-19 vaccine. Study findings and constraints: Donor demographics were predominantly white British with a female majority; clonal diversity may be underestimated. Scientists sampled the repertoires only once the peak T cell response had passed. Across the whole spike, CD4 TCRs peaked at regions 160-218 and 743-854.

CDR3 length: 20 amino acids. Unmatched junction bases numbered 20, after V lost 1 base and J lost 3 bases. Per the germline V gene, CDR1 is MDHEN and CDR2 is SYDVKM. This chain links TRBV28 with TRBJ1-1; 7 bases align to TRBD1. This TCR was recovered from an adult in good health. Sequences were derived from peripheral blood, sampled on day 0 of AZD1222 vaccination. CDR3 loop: CASSLLVFREDRWGDTEAFF. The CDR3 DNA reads TGTGCCAGCAGTTTATTAGTTTTTCGGGAGGACAGGTGGGGAGACACTGAAGCTTTCTTT.